The 30 T cell receptor beta chains listed next were all sequenced from one sample in a study of shared clonotypes between healthy human individuals. Sequenced by immunoSEQ multiplex PCR; TCRdb stores in-frame clones only, minus some. The data show some 980,000 clones, 60% to 85% seen once. Sequencing was carried out using memory CD4+ T cells sorted from blood. The subset here: CD45RA-negative fraction. The receptors derive from a young man in good health.

The V gene is TRBV2, the J gene TRBJ2-3; TRBD2 agrees at 14 bases. V shed 4 bases and J 8 bases; nucleotides not matched to a gene: 2. This CDR3 comprises 14 residues. Looked up from germline, CDR1 is SNHLY and CDR2 is FYNNEI. CDR3 loop: CASSAGLAGGTQYF. CDR3 bases: TGTGCCAGCAGTGCTGGACTAGCGGGAGGTACGCAGTATTTT.

V usage is TRBV5-1 and J usage is TRBJ1-1; 7 bases align to TRBD1. Germline-derived CDR1 and CDR2 are SGHRS and YFSETQ. Losses at the gene ends were 4 bases for V and 5 bases for J; bases not matched to a gene: 8. The CDR3 spans 14 residues. CDR3 DNA sequence: TGCGCCAGCAGCCCCTCTCAACAGGGGACTGAAGCTTTCTTT. This encodes CASSPSQQGTEAFF.

The chain combines TRBV18 with TRBJ2-1; the D is unclear. CDR1 KGHSH and CDR2 LQKENI come from the germline V gene. This CDR3 is built from 17 residues. V gave up 0 bases and J gave up 0 bases, with 12 bases separating them. DNA for the CDR3: TGTGCCAGCTCACCACCTACCGGACGGTACTCCTACAATGAGCAGTTCTTC. It codes for CASSPPTGRYSYNEQFF.

The gene calls are TRBV14 and TRBJ2-1; D remains unclear. CDR3 size: 13 residues. Germline V gene sequence: CDR1 SGHDN, CDR2 FVKESK. The V end was cut by 8 bases, the J end by 0 bases, with 8 bases between. CDR3 sequence: CASGSNSYNEQFF. The DNA of the CDR3 is TGTGCCAGCGGCAGCAACTCCTACAATGAGCAGTTCTTC.

The chain employs TRBV27 and TRBJ1-1, with TRBD1 matching over 12 bases. The CDR3 totals 22 residues. Trimming at V came to 4 bases and at J to 5 bases, leaving 26 bases not matched to a gene. The germline V gene has CDR1 MNHEY and CDR2 SMNVEV (reference sequence). CDR3 in amino acids: CASSSTLGTGGRGFSRRTEAFF. In DNA, the CDR3 is TGTGCCAGCAGTTCGACCCTTGGGACAGGGGGCAGGGGTTTCAGCCGCCGAACTGAAGCTTTCTTT.

Ten or more counts support this clone. The same CDR3 arises from other DNA sequences in this sample as well. V usage is TRBV6-6 and J usage is TRBJ2-7; D call uncertain. CDR1 and CDR2 from the germline V gene are MNHNY and SVGAGI (reference sequence). Trimming shortened V by 4 bases and J by 4 bases, and 5 bases separated the two germline ends. The CDR3 runs 11 residues. The CDR3 reads CASSLTYEQYF. The CDR3 nucleotides are TGTGCCAGCAGTTTAACGTACGAGCAGTACTTC.

This chain joins TRBV5-5 and TRBJ1-4, with 8 nucleotides matching TRBD1. This CDR3 is built from 18 residues. V was clipped by 0 bases and J by 2 bases; unmatched bases: 9. CDR1 and CDR2 from the germline V gene are SGHKS and YYEKEE (reference sequence). CDR3 amino acids: CASSLVGTGLPTNEKLFF. The CDR3 region has the DNA TGTGCCAGCAGCTTGGTCGGGACAGGCCTCCCCACTAATGAAAAACTGTTTTTT.

In this sample, this clone turned up once. V gene TRBV6-1 combines with J gene TRBJ2-1, with 8 nucleotides matching TRBD2. Trimming removed 8 bases from V and 1 base from J; junction bases left unmatched: 4. Germline-derived CDR1 and CDR2 are MNHNS and SASEGT. This CDR3 has 14 amino acids. The CDR3 loop reads CASSGTRSYNEQFF. CDR3 DNA: TGTGCCAGCTCCGGGACTAGATCCTACAATGAGCAGTTCTTC.

The chain carries TRBV19 and TRBJ2-3; perhaps TRBD1 as D (6 bases). Looked up from germline, CDR1 is LNHDA and CDR2 is SQIVND (reference sequence). The V and J ends lost 6 bases and 5 bases respectively, with 12 bases between them. This CDR3 has 13 amino acids. CDR3 coding DNA: TGTGCCAGTAGCTCCGGGGACAAAGATACGCAGTATTTT. It codes for CASSSGDKDTQYF.

CDR3 loop: CASSLPDRNTEAFF. The DNA of the CDR3 is TGTGCCAGCAGTTTACCGGACAGGAACACTGAAGCTTTCTTT. The V call is TRBV27, the J call TRBJ1-1; TRBD1 might be the D (6 bases). Per the germline V gene, CDR1 is MNHEY and CDR2 is SMNVEV (reference sequence). The CDR3 is 14 amino acids. The V and J ends lost 2 bases and 1 base respectively, with 8 bases between them.

The rearrangement links TRBV7-8 to TRBJ1-5; tentative D call: TRBD1 (6 bases). V was shortened by 2 bases and J by 16 bases, with 15 bases between the two germline ends. Germline lookup yields CDR1 SGHVS and CDR2 FQNEAQ. The CDR3 is 12 residues long. CDR3: CASSLTPEDRHF. DNA of the CDR3: TGTGCCAGCAGCTTAACACCGGAGGACAGACATTTT.

In regard to this clone: The same CDR3 is also encoded by other DNA sequences in this sample. The chain uses TRBV5-4 and TRBJ2-3; 7 bases are shared with TRBD1. V gave up 4 bases and J gave up 3 bases; unmatched junction bases: 2. The germline CDR1 and CDR2 sequences are SGHNT and YYREEE (reference sequence). The CDR3 extends over 13 amino acids. The CDR3 nucleotides read TGTGCCAGCAGCCTACAGGGGACAGATACGCAGTATTTT. Translating gives CASSLQGTDTQYF. Using reference TRBV5-4 and TRBJ2-3 for the parts outside the CDR3, the full variable domain is ETGVTQSPTHLIKTRGQQVTLRCSSQSGHNTVSWYQQALGQGPQFIFQYYREEENGRGNFPPRFSGLQFPNYSSELNVNALELDDSALYLCASSLQGTDTQYFGPGTRLTVL.

There are a few counts of this clone. The chain uses TRBV7-9 and TRBJ1-4; D ambiguous. The CDR3 loop spans 13 amino acids. Trimming stripped 1 base from V and 3 bases from J, with 3 bases between. Germline assignment: CDR1 SEHNR and CDR2 FQNEAQ (reference sequence). CDR3 nucleotides: TGTGCCAGCAGCTTAGTGCCTAATGAAAAACTGTTTTTT. Amino acid sequence: CASSLVPNEKLFF. Based on the CDR3 plus reference TRBV7-9 and TRBJ1-4, the full variable domain is DTGVSQNPRHKITKRGQNVTFRCDPISEHNRLYWYRQTLGQGPEFLTYFQNEAQLEKSRLLSDRFSAERPKGSFSTLEIQRTEQGDSAMYLCASSLVPNEKLFFGSGTQLSVL.

This chain links TRBV5-6 with TRBJ2-4; D remains unclear. Germline CDR1 SGHDT, CDR2 YYEEEE. The length of the CDR3 is 13 residues. Trimming shortened V by 0 bases and J by 5 bases, and 6 bases separated the two germline ends. The CDR3 protein is CASSLAGENIQYF. The CDR3 DNA sequence: TGTGCCAGCAGCTTGGCTGGGGAAAACATTCAGTACTTC.

This clone is a singleton in its sample. The gene calls are TRBV25-1 and TRBJ2-3, with 8 bases that match TRBD1. This CDR3 spans 16 amino acids. Germline CDR1 reads MGHDK; CDR2 reads SYGVNS. The V segment lost 4 bases and the J segment 2 bases; nucleotides outside the gene matches: 8. The CDR3 loop reads CASSAPVQGVTDTQYF. CDR3 DNA sequence: TGTGCCAGCAGTGCACCGGTACAGGGGGTCACAGATACGCAGTATTTT.

The chain combines TRBV2 with TRBJ1-2; D gene uncertain. Trimming took off 2 bases at V and 3 bases at J, with 7 bases between the two ends. The V gene's germline CDR1 is SNHLY and CDR2 FYNNEI. This CDR3 is built from 13 residues. CDR3 amino acids: CASSEWADYGYTF. CDR3 in DNA: TGTGCCAGCAGTGAATGGGCGGACTATGGCTACACCTTC.

The J gene is TRBJ1-3, the V gene TRBV9; no definite D call. V was pared by 4 bases and J by 8 bases, with 13 bases between. CDR3 length: 13 amino acids. CDR1 and CDR2 from the germline V gene are SGDLS and YYNGEE. The CDR3 sequence: CASSTPGRDTIYF. CDR3 nucleotides: TGTGCCAGCAGCACCCCGGGCCGTGACACCATATATTTT.

This clone was seen a handful of times. V and J are TRBV14 and TRBJ1-3; D gene unclear. Germline-derived CDR1 and CDR2 are SGHDN and FVKESK. The CDR3 has 11 amino acids. The V gene lost 3 bases and the J gene lost 4 bases, with 1 base spanning the gap. CDR3 DNA: TGTGCCAGCAGCCAGGGAAACACCATATATTTT. Translation gives CASSQGNTIYF.

J is TRBJ2-5 and V is TRBV6-1, with D possibly called TRBD1 or TRBD2 (5 bases each). This CDR3 spans 11 amino acids. V was clipped by 10 bases and J by 4 bases, with 10 bases between them. Looked up from germline, CDR1 is MNHNS and CDR2 is SASEGT. For the CDR3, the DNA is TGTGCCACCAGGGAGTCAGAGACCCAGTACTTC. Translating it yields CATRESETQYF.

This clone has just a few counts. The V gene is TRBV7-9, the J gene TRBJ2-7, with TRBD2 identical over 8 bases. Germline assignment: CDR1 SEHNR and CDR2 FQNEAQ (reference sequence). Losses at the gene ends were 5 bases for V and 2 bases for J; bases not matched to a gene: 11. The CDR3 consists of 16 residues. The CDR3 here is CASSQKAGANPYEQYF. The CDR3 nucleotides are TGTGCCAGCAGCCAGAAAGCGGGAGCGAATCCCTACGAGCAGTACTTC.

This sequence joins TRBV25-1 and TRBJ1-1; TRBD1 is a possible D gene (6 bases). The CDR3 length is 13 residues. With 6 bases removed from V and 2 bases from J, the gap between germline ends came to 10 bases. Germline CDR1 MGHDK, CDR2 SYGVNS. The CDR3 DNA follows: TGTGCCAGCAGACAGGGTTATAACACTGAAGCTTTCTTT. Its translation is CASRQGYNTEAFF.

CDR3 region: CAWINRNSGNTIYF. CDR3 nucleotide sequence: TGTGCCTGGATCAACAGGAACTCTGGAAACACCATATATTTT. The gene calls are TRBV30 and TRBJ1-3, with D maybe TRBD1 (5 bases). The CDR3 runs to 14 residues. Trimming stripped 4 bases from V and 0 bases from J, with 10 bases between. In germline, CDR1 is GTSNPN, CDR2 SVGIG (reference sequence).

On this clone: Since a much larger clone is just one base distant, this may be a read error. The same CDR3 also results from other DNA sequences found in this sample. The chain employs TRBV6-5 and TRBJ1-1, with D possibly TRBD1 on 5 matching bases. The CDR3 runs to 14 residues. With 0 bases removed from V and 1 base from J, the gap between germline ends came to 6 bases. Germline CDR1 and CDR2: MNHEY and SVGAGI. Here the CDR3 reads CASSYSGGNTEAFF. CDR3 DNA: TGTGCCAGCAGTTACTCCGGGGGGAACACTGAAGCTTTCTTT.

The gene calls are TRBV19 and TRBJ2-3; perhaps TRBD1 as D (6 bases). The length of the CDR3 is 13 residues. Trimming pared 7 bases from V and 7 bases from J, leaving 15 bases between. The germline V gene encodes CDR1 LNHDA and CDR2 SQIVND (reference sequence). CDR3 in amino acids: CASMARGSYTQYF. The CDR3 DNA reads as TGTGCCAGTATGGCCAGGGGCTCATATACGCAGTATTTT.

The J gene is TRBJ1-6, the V gene TRBV5-1, with D unclear. Germline V gene data show CDR1 as SGHRS and CDR2 as YFSETQ. The CDR3 has 15 residues. Trimming cost V 4 bases and J 0 bases, with 8 bases left between them. CDR3 DNA: TGCGCCAGCAGCCCCCAGTCCTCCTATAATTCACCCCTCCACTTT. It translates to CASSPQSSYNSPLHF.

The CDR3 sequence: CASSPSAQGPGANVLTF. Here the CDR3 DNA reads TGTGCCAGCTCACCATCTGCCCAAGGCCCTGGGGCCAACGTCCTGACTTTC. The chain has TRBV18 and TRBJ2-6; no definite D call. Deletions cut 2 bases from V and 2 bases from J, with 13 bases between. Germline CDR1 KGHSH, CDR2 LQKENI. The length of the CDR3 is 17 residues.

This clone was observed a handful of times. The rearrangement uses TRBV29-1 and TRBJ1-3; D unclear. V lost 2 bases and J lost 0, with 5 bases in between. CDR3 length equals 13 residues. The germline V gene encodes CDR1 SQVTM and CDR2 ANQGSEA. The CDR3 bases are TGCAGCGTTGAAACAAACTCTGGAAACACCATATATTTT. It encodes CSVETNSGNTIYF.

The genes are TRBV6-1 and TRBJ2-2; D possibly corresponds to TRBD1 (5 bases). From germline, CDR1 is MNHNS and CDR2 SASEGT. V lost 7 bases and J 4 bases, leaving 16 bases between the germline ends. The CDR3 loop spans 15 amino acids. Written as DNA, the CDR3 is TGTGCCAGCAACTATCAAGGACAACTCACCGGGGAGCTGTTTTTT. Its protein is CASNYQGQLTGELFF.

V is TRBV7-9 and J is TRBJ1-1; D is undetermined. CDR1 is SEHNR, CDR2 FQNEAQ, per germline (reference sequence). Between the trimmed V and J ends, which lost 2 bases and 9 bases, there was a span of 13 bases. This CDR3 spans 13 amino acids. As DNA, the CDR3 is TGTGCCAGCAGCTTAAATGAGAACGTCAAAGCTTTCTTT. Translation gives CASSLNENVKAFF.

The gene calls are TRBV30 and TRBJ2-3, with D hard to call. Germline V gene data show CDR1 as GTSNPN and CDR2 as SVGIG (reference sequence). The ends were cut back, 2 bases at V and 3 bases at J, with 9 bases in the middle. The CDR3 spans 13 residues. Written as DNA, the CDR3 is TGTGCCTGGAGTCTCGCGGAGACAGATACGCAGTATTTT. Its translation: CAWSLAETDTQYF.